A selection of T cell receptor beta chains follows, all from one sample in a study of lymphopenia after photon versus proton radiotherapy. The method was immunoSEQ multiplex PCR; TCRdb's version includes in-frame clones alone and lacks a portion of them. The repertoire holds 65,000 to 85,000 clones, 85% to 95% seen once, with around 2.2% in the top ten. The source was peripheral blood, collected from a patient treated with photon-based radiotherapy. The receptors come from a woman in her 40s with cholangiocarcinoma. Both conserved end residues are part of each CDR3. The order of the fields is V gene, J gene, D gene, clone size, CDR3 protein, CDR3 DNA. A D gene is named only where the DNA matches it firmly. Size is stated for part of the rows, as once, few or many counts, or as a class when the clone is expanded.

V: TRBV30; J: TRBJ1-2; D: NA; size: few; CDR3: CAWSVHGPLNGYTF; DNA: TGTGCCTGGAGTGTACACGGTCCTCTAAATGGCTACACCTTC
V: TRBV30; J: TRBJ2-3; D: NA; size: NA; CDR3: CAWSVIASSTDTQYF; DNA: TGTGCCTGGAGTGTTATTGCTTCTAGCACAGATACGCAGTATTTT
V: TRBV5-6; J: TRBJ1-2; D: NA; size: once; CDR3: CASSTRQSYGYTF; DNA: TGTGCCAGCAGCACAAGACAGAGCTATGGCTACACCTTC
V: TRBV6-5; J: TRBJ2-7; D: NA; size: NA; CDR3: CASSYSQASYEQYF; DNA: TGTGCCAGCAGTTACTCTCAAGCCTCCTACGAGCAGTACTTC
V: TRBV6-5; J: TRBJ1-5; D: NA; size: once; CDR3: CASGSGGYSNQPQHF; DNA: TGTGCCAGCGGCTCCGGCGGTTATAGCAATCAGCCCCAGCATTTT
V: TRBV5-4; J: TRBJ2-5; D: TRBD2; size: NA; CDR3: CASTLGTGGDETQYF; DNA: TGTGCCAGCACCCTAGGGACGGGGGGAGACGAGACCCAGTACTTC
V: TRBV19; J: TRBJ2-7; D: TRBD1; size: once; CDR3: CATEDRGHEQYF; DNA: TGTGCCACCGAGGACAGGGGCCACGAGCAGTACTTC
V: TRBV7-2; J: TRBJ2-7; D: NA; size: NA; CDR3: CATAAFDEQYF; DNA: TGTGCCACCGCAGCGTTTGACGAGCAGTACTTC
V: TRBV10-3; J: TRBJ2-7; D: NA; size: NA; CDR3: CAIIPTEQYF; DNA: TGTGCCATCATCCCAACCGAGCAGTACTTC
V: TRBV5-4; J: TRBJ2-7; D: TRBD1; size: NA; CDR3: CASRTTGNYEQYF; DNA: TGTGCCAGCAGGACGACAGGGAATTACGAGCAGTACTTC
V: TRBV6-1; J: TRBJ1-2; D: NA; size: NA; CDR3: CASLGVLPHNYGYTF; DNA: TGTGCCAGCTTAGGTGTATTACCCCACAACTATGGCTACACCTTC
V: TRBV5-1; J: TRBJ1-2; D: TRBD1; size: NA; CDR3: CASSSSLQGARNGYTF; DNA: TGCGCCAGCAGCTCCTCACTCCAGGGGGCGCGGAATGGCTACACCTTC
V: TRBV5-5; J: TRBJ1-5; D: TRBD1; size: NA; CDR3: CASSLFDRGSYQPQHF; DNA: TGTGCCAGCAGCTTGTTTGACAGGGGGTCATATCAGCCCCAGCATTTT
V: TRBV7-8; J: TRBJ1-1; D: TRBD1; size: NA; CDR3: CASSPGQGLLTEAFF; DNA: TGTGCCAGCAGCCCGGGACAGGGATTGTTGACTGAAGCTTTCTTT
V: TRBV7-9; J: TRBJ2-6; D: TRBD1; size: NA; CDR3: CASSPLRTGISGANVLTF; DNA: TGTGCCAGCAGCCCCCTACGGACAGGGATTTCTGGGGCCAACGTCCTGACTTTC
V: TRBV7-8; J: TRBJ2-7; D: TRBD1; size: NA; CDR3: CASSAGQGYYEQYF; DNA: TGTGCCAGCAGCGCGGGACAGGGCTATTACGAGCAGTACTTC
V: TRBV27; J: TRBJ1-4; D: NA; size: NA; CDR3: CASSTRANEKLFF; DNA: TGTGCCAGCAGCACTAGGGCCAATGAAAAACTGTTTTTT
V: TRBV28; J: TRBJ2-1; D: NA; size: NA; CDR3: CASSSILEGASSYNEQFF; DNA: TGTGCCAGCAGTTCCATCTTAGAGGGCGCTAGCTCCTACAATGAGCAGTTCTTC
V: TRBV5-1; J: TRBJ2-7; D: NA; size: NA; CDR3: CASSGGDLGEQYF; DNA: TGCGCCAGCAGCGGAGGGGACCTAGGGGAGCAGTACTTC
V: TRBV7-6; J: TRBJ2-2; D: NA; size: NA; CDR3: CASSLGDGELFF; DNA: TGTGCCAGCAGCTTAGGGGACGGGGAGCTGTTTTTT
V: TRBV27; J: TRBJ1-4; D: NA; size: NA; CDR3: CASSLAMNRGLIFF; DNA: TGTGCCAGCAGTTTAGCCATGAACCGGGGCCTGATATTTTTT
V: TRBV11-3; J: TRBJ2-1; D: NA; size: NA; CDR3: CASSLNLGGHQFF; DNA: TGTGCCAGCAGCTTAAACCTTGGGGGACACCAGTTCTTC
V: TRBV28; J: TRBJ1-1; D: TRBD1; size: NA; CDR3: CASPPAGGSNTEAFF; DNA: TGTGCCAGTCCCCCGGCAGGGGGTAGTAATACTGAAGCTTTCTTT
V: TRBV4-2; J: TRBJ2-1; D: NA; size: NA; CDR3: CASSGQINEQFF; DNA: TGTGCCAGCAGCGGACAGATAAATGAGCAGTTCTTC
V: TRBV2; J: TRBJ1-1; D: NA; size: once; CDR3: CASSEWATEAFF; DNA: TGTGCCAGCAGTGAATGGGCCACTGAAGCTTTCTTT
V: TRBV7-3; J: TRBJ2-2; D: TRBD1; size: NA; CDR3: CASSRDRADGELFF; DNA: TGTGCCAGCAGCCGGGACAGGGCGGACGGGGAGCTGTTTTTT
V: TRBV5-1; J: TRBJ2-3; D: NA; size: NA; CDR3: CASRLNHGTDTQYF; DNA: TGCGCCAGCCGACTGAATCATGGCACAGATACGCAGTATTTT
V: TRBV25-1; J: TRBJ2-5; D: NA; size: NA; CDR3: CASGPDQETQYF; DNA: TGTGCCAGCGGCCCGGATCAAGAGACCCAGTACTTC
V: TRBV18; J: TRBJ1-1; D: NA; size: once; CDR3: CASSSDRNTEAFF; DNA: TGTGCCAGCTCCTCGGACAGGAACACTGAAGCTTTCTTT
V: TRBV11-2; J: TRBJ2-1; D: TRBD1; size: NA; CDR3: CASSRIGGGEQFF; DNA: TGTGCCAGCAGCCGAATAGGGGGCGGTGAGCAGTTCTTC
V: TRBV2; J: TRBJ2-2; D: NA; size: NA; CDR3: CASRGDNTGELFF; DNA: TGTGCCAGCAGGGGCGATAACACCGGGGAGCTGTTTTTT
V: TRBV28; J: TRBJ2-1; D: NA; size: NA; CDR3: CASSFEPSSYNEQFF; DNA: TGTGCCAGCAGTTTTGAGCCTAGCTCCTACAATGAGCAGTTCTTC
V: TRBV4-3; J: TRBJ2-1; D: NA; size: once; CDR3: CASSQDLTGVSANEQFF; DNA: TGCGCCAGCAGCCAAGATCTGACGGGGGTCTCTGCCAATGAGCAGTTCTTC
V: TRBV19; J: TRBJ1-1; D: NA; size: once; CDR3: CASSFNTEAFF; DNA: TGTGCCAGTAGTTTTAACACTGAAGCTTTCTTT
V: TRBV18; J: TRBJ1-4; D: NA; size: NA; CDR3: CASSPQGNDEKLFF; DNA: TGTGCCAGCTCACCACAGGGGAACGATGAAAAACTGTTTTTT
V: TRBV11-2; J: TRBJ1-2; D: TRBD1; size: once; CDR3: CASSHPGQAYGYTF; DNA: TGTGCCAGCAGCCACCCGGGACAGGCCTATGGCTACACCTTC
V: TRBV7-3; J: TRBJ2-1; D: TRBD2; size: NA; CDR3: CASSLGGRGYNEQFF; DNA: TGTGCCAGCAGCTTAGGCGGGAGGGGCTACAATGAGCAGTTCTTC
V: TRBV29-1; J: TRBJ2-1; D: NA; size: NA; CDR3: CSVIRVMGYNEQFF; DNA: TGCAGCGTTATCAGGGTTATGGGATACAATGAGCAGTTCTTC
V: TRBV4-1; J: TRBJ1-4; D: NA; size: NA; CDR3: CASSQDFGSYEKLFF; DNA: TGCGCCAGCAGCCAAGATTTCGGCAGCTATGAAAAACTGTTTTTT
V: TRBV5-4; J: TRBJ2-6; D: NA; size: NA; CDR3: CASSSGGPLLRTGANVLTF; DNA: TGTGCCAGCAGCTCGGGGGGCCCGCTTTTGAGGACTGGGGCCAACGTCCTGACTTTC